This TCR beta chain derives from a study of healthy donors' naive CD4 and CD8 T cells. A linear amplification protocol produced the TCR libraries from about 450 ng of total RNA. TCRdb redid the calling of the reads with MiXCR, one entry per CDR3 protein. The sample includes around 180,000 distinct CDR3 sequences, 65% to 75% of them seen just once. As regards this clonotype: Its antigen is not known.

Regarding the study as a whole: Homeostatic proliferation of naive T cells was not examined as a bias source.

CDR3 size: 14 residues. From germline, CDR1 is LNHDA and CDR2 SQIVND (reference sequence). V lost 5 bases and J 3 bases, leaving 11 bases between the germline ends. The TCR was taken from a pool of human donors in good health; the sample pools cells from several healthy donors. V and J are TRBV19 and TRBJ1-5, with D possibly being TRBD1 (5 bases). The specimen sequenced was naive CD4+ and CD8+ T cells sorted from blood, pooled from several donors. The CDR3 spells CASSLRDHNQPQHF. The CDR3 DNA reads as TGTGCCAGTAGTCTCCGGGACCACAATCAGCCCCAGCATTTT.